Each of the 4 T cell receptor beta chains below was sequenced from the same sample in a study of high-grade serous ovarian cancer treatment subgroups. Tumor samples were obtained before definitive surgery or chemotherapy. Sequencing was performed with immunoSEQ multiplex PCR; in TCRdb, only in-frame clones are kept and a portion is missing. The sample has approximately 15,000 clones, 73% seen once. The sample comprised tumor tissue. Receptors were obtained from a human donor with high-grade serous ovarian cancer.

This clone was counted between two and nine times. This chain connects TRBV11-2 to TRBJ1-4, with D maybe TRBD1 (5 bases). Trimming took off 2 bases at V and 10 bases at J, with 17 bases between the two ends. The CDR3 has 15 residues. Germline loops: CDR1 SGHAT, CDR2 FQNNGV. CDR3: CASSLTSTAARKLFF. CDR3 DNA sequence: TGTGCCAGCAGCTTAACCTCGACAGCCGCAAGAAAACTGTTTTTT.

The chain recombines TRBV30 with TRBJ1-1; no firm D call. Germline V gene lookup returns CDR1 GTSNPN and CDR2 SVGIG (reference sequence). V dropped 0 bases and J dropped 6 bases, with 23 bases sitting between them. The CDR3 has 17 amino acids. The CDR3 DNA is TGTGCCTGGAGTGTAAGCCGCTCTGGCGTTACTAACGCTGAAGCTTTCTTT. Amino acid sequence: CAWSVSRSGVTNAEAFF.

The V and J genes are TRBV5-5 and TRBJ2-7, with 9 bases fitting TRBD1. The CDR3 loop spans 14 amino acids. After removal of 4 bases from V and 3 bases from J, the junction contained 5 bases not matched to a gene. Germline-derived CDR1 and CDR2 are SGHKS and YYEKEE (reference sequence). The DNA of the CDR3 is TGTGCCAGCAGCGGGGGGACAGGGCACTACGAGCAGTACTTC. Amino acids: CASSGGTGHYEQYF. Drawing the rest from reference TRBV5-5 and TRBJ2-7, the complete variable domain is DAGVTQSPTHLIKTRGQQVTLRCSPISGHKSVSWYQQVLGQGPQFIFQYYEKEERGRGNFPDRFSARQFPNYSSELNVNALLLGDSALYLCASSGGTGHYEQYFGPGTRLTVT.

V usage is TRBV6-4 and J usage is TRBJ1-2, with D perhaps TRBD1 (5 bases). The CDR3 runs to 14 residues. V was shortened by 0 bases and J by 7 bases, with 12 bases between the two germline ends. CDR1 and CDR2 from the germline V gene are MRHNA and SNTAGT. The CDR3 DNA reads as TGTGCCAGCAGTGACTCAGGGGTTGGCAGTGGCTACACCTTC. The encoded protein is CASSDSGVGSGYTF.